This TCR beta chain is from a study of Japanese encephalitis immunity and Zika vaccine responses (dated by TCRdb to about 2021). For the wider study: Three 5.0 ug doses of alum-adjuvanted ZPIV were administered to included participants at weeks 0, 4 and 28. A two-dose regimen of JEV vaccine (IXIARO), with doses given 28 days apart, was administered to approximately eleven participants two to three months before the first ZPIV dose. One dose of YFV vaccine (YF-VAX) was administered before ZPIV to roughly 12 participants, and fewer than 10 participants were flavivirus-naive. Over 5 representative participants per pre-vaccination group were picked for TCR sequencing, using samples from week 52 and from week 0, the point after pre-vaccination but before ZPIV. TCR repertoires from a few flavivirus-naive individuals were also analyzed at weeks 2, 6 and 52 after the start of ZPIV vaccination. For stimulation, either ZIKV structural-protein peptide pools divided into flavivirus-conserved and non-conserved sets were used, or JEV or YFV peptides matching the pre-vaccination. The ZIKV peptides, 15-mers that overlapped by 11 residues, were chosen for containing NetMHCpan/NetMHCII-predicted epitopes with affinity below 50 nM. The study examined whether earlier vaccination against Japanese encephalitis virus (JEV) or yellow fever virus (YFV) influenced CD4 T cell responses to the Zika vaccine. Beyond this particular receptor, the publication reports: CD8 T cell responses to ZIKV peptide pools were of very low magnitude and seen in only a few individuals. Because there were not enough samples, the peptide pools could not be deconvoluted, which meant the specific peptides behind the cross-reactive responses went unidentified. The analysis covered only a subset of trial participants who had three doses and adequate samples, rather than the whole vaccinated cohort. In JEV-pre-vaccinated donors, the repertoire richness of CD4 T cells responding to conserved ZIKV epitopes decreased significantly after ZPIV. Repertoire similarity across time-points and stimulations was higher in JEV-pre-vaccinated donors than in YFV-pre-vaccinated donors, indicating more clonotypes shared between ZIKV and JEV stimulation. The samples grouped by participant and showed no similarity across individuals, which suggests that no public TCRs were detected.

The library was generated by 5' RACE. Before sequencing, TCRbeta libraries were pooled in proportion to the sorted cell numbers of each library. Total RNA was extracted from sorted cells with RNAzol RT, and cDNA was synthesized with an oligo(dT) primer and a template-switching oligo. Using Kapa HiFi, PCR amplified the TCRbeta V-CDR3-J region between a SMARTer oligo primer and a TCRbeta constant-region primer. Illumina adaptors and sample-specific index barcodes were added in a second PCR, followed by HighPrep bead cleanup and Bioanalyzer confirmation of a band of roughly 650 bp. Sequencing of the libraries was done on an Illumina MiSeq using 2x151 bp paired-end reads. Per the source publication's procedure: An in-house Java program demultiplexed the reads, and MiXCR assigned TCRbeta annotations and counted clonotypes. Repertoire overlap was assessed with Morisita-Horn indices from the R package vegan, and UPGMA clustering and Circos plots of recurring clonotypes were generated. Shannon diversity and richness were each normalized to the maximum value possible given the input cell numbers, so the resulting values fell between 0 and 1. CDR3beta sequences were aligned with MUSCLE, distances computed with SeqinR, and multidimensional scaling plotted in R. The public reads were reanalyzed by TCRdb: fastp trimming at Q25, MiXCR alignment, in-frame beta chains only. Rows merge per CDR3 protein into single entries with the most common DNA and genes. These V and J calls originate from TCRdb's pipeline instead of the authors' own analysis. This sample has 140 or so distinct CDR3 sequences in its table, and 10% of those were observed once. The ten most abundant clones make up 35% of the sample.

PBMCs were stained with CellTrace CFSE and grown for 6 days in RPMI containing about 7.3% human serum and peptide pools at around 1 ug/mL each. Enrolled adults were healthy and seronegative for ZIKV, JEV, YFV, DENV and WNV by microneutralization screening. The samples were drawn from a phase 1 trial of an alum-adjuvanted Zika purified-inactivated virus (ZPIV) vaccine that was randomized, double-blinded and placebo-controlled. Peripheral blood mononuclear cells were isolated using a standard procedure and kept frozen in liquid nitrogen until needed. Relative to its sample, this clonotype is large (0.1 to 1%). Per-base qualities were not stored, and no clone one base away is much larger. The CDR3 sequence holds 15 residues, the cysteine and phenylalanine included. Only the CDR3 part of the read is kept: 45 bases, read in frame from the first base. CDR1 and CDR2, per the germline V gene, are LGHNA and YSLEER. Trimming accounts for 6 bases at V and 5 bases at J, while the number of junction bases matched to no gene is 12.

The rearrangement joined TRBV4-3 to TRBJ1-1; 7 of the junction bases match TRBD1. The source was antigen-activated CD8+ T cells from blood, cultured, collected during a Zika inactivated vaccine study. The sequence derives from an adult man who received an inactivated Zika virus vaccine. The nucleotide sequence is TGCGCCAGCAGTGAAGTAGGGGGCGGAATAACTGAAGCTTTCTTT. It codes for CASSEVGGGITEAFF.